One and the same sample provided the 10 T cell receptor beta chains below, sequenced in a study of blood T cell repertoires in COVID-19. This table comes from immunoSEQ multiplex PCR, and its TCRdb copy is limited to in-frame clones, with some not included. The sample includes about 70,000 clones, about 85% of them seen just once. Material: peripheral blood. These receptors were collected from a man between 65 and 85 years old with active COVID-19.

V gene TRBV7-8 combines with J gene TRBJ2-5; 7 bases agree with TRBD2. This CDR3 is 15 amino acids long. Losses at the gene ends were 5 bases for V and 2 bases for J; bases not matched to a gene: 8. Per the germline V gene, CDR1 is SGHVS and CDR2 is FQNEAQ. CDR3 bases: TGTGCCAGCAGCCCACGACTAGCTAGGCAAGAGACCCAGTACTTC. Translating it yields CASSPRLARQETQYF.

The V gene is TRBV18, the J gene TRBJ1-2; the match to TRBD1 covers 9 bases. The ends lost 3 bases at V and 6 bases at J; junction bases unmatched: 2. The CDR3 spans 13 residues. In germline, CDR1 is KGHSH, CDR2 LQKENI. The CDR3 is CASSPGQGHGYTF. CDR3 coding DNA: TGTGCCAGCTCACCGGGACAGGGACATGGCTACACCTTC.

The chain combines TRBV24-1 with TRBJ2-7; TRBD2 matches 10 bases. Germline V lookup: CDR1 KGHDR, CDR2 SFDVKD. J was trimmed by 4 bases and V by 2 bases; bases with no gene match: 4. The CDR3 sequence is 15 residues long. The chain's CDR3 is CATSDSGLATYEQYF. The CDR3 DNA reads as TGTGCCACCAGTGATTCGGGACTAGCGACGTACGAGCAGTACTTC.

The rearrangement joins TRBV27 to TRBJ1-6; 12 bases fit TRBD1. Germline values: CDR1 MNHEY, CDR2 SMNVEV (reference sequence). The junction had 15 bases not matched to a gene; V was cut back by 6 bases and J by 6 bases. CDR3 length: 19 amino acids. The CDR3 sequence: CASREVGTGGEGLNSPLHF. CDR3 nucleotide sequence: TGTGCCAGCAGGGAAGTGGGGACAGGGGGCGAGGGGCTTAATTCACCCCTCCACTTT.

The chain uses TRBV25-1 and TRBJ2-1; 7 nucleotides align to TRBD1. The CDR3 contains 13 residues. Germline V gene sequence: CDR1 MGHDK, CDR2 SYGVNS. V shed 4 bases, J shed 10 bases, and the junction held 7 bases outside the gene matches. The CDR3 is CASSARTGKEQFF. The CDR3 DNA is TGTGCCAGCAGTGCCCGGACAGGAAAGGAGCAGTTCTTC. Combining the CDR3 with reference TRBV25-1 and TRBJ2-1 gives the whole variable domain EADIYQTPRYLVIGTGKKITLECSQTMGHDKMYWYQQDPGMELHLIHYSYGVNSTEKGDLSSESTVSRIRTEHFPLTLESARPSHTSQYLCASSARTGKEQFFGPGTRLTVL.

This chain uses TRBV6-6 with TRBJ1-5; possibly TRBD1 for D (6 bases). This CDR3 region has 13 residues. The V and J ends lost 8 bases and 7 bases respectively, with 15 bases between them. Germline assignment: CDR1 MNHNY and CDR2 SVGAGI (reference sequence). The CDR3 nucleotides read TGTGCCAGCCAGAACAGGGTTGGGCAGCCCCAGCATTTT. Amino acid sequence: CASQNRVGQPQHF.

This clone was found a few times. The chain couples TRBV7-9 to TRBJ1-5; 9 bases align to TRBD1. The germline CDR1 and CDR2 sequences are SEHNR and FQNEAQ (reference sequence). The V and J ends lost 5 bases and 7 bases, in that order; junction bases with no gene match: 9. This CDR3 spans 15 amino acids. The CDR3 DNA reads TGTGCCAGCAGCGGCCACAGGGGGCCTGGGCAGCCCCAGCATTTT. It codes for CASSGHRGPGQPQHF. Based on the CDR3 plus reference TRBV7-9 and TRBJ1-5, the full variable domain is DTGVSQNPRHKITKRGQNVTFRCDPISEHNRLYWYRQTLGQGPEFLTYFQNEAQLEKSRLLSDRFSAERPKGSFSTLEIQRTEQGDSAMYLCASSGHRGPGQPQHFGDGTRLSIL.

The V call is TRBV7-9, the J call TRBJ2-5; weak D call: TRBD2 (5 bases). Germline-derived CDR1 and CDR2 are SEHNR and FQNEAQ (reference sequence). This CDR3 contains 14 residues. Trimming took off 2 bases at V and 5 bases at J, with 12 bases between the two ends. The CDR3 nucleotides are TGTGCCAGCAGCTTACCCCCCCCGGGGGAGACCCAGTACTTC. Protein sequence: CASSLPPPGETQYF.

V gene TRBV27 combines with J gene TRBJ2-1, with D unresolved. V lost 5 bases and J 0 bases, leaving 11 bases between the germline ends. Germline CDR1 MNHEY, CDR2 SMNVEV (reference sequence). This CDR3 is built from 15 residues. The CDR3 loop is CASSPDWLSYNEQFF. As DNA, the CDR3 is TGTGCCAGCAGTCCCGACTGGCTCTCCTACAATGAGCAGTTCTTC.

This sequence joins TRBV6-2 or TRBV6-3 and TRBJ2-1; the match to TRBD1 covers 7 bases. CDR3 length: 17 amino acids. Trimming took 6 bases from V and 4 from J; bases not matched to a gene: 15. Germline-derived CDR1 and CDR2 are MNHEY and SVGEGT. The CDR3 DNA is TGTGCCAGCAGCCCACCCCCCTCCGGGACAGAGTACAATGAGCAGTTCTTC. Translating gives CASSPPPSGTEYNEQFF.